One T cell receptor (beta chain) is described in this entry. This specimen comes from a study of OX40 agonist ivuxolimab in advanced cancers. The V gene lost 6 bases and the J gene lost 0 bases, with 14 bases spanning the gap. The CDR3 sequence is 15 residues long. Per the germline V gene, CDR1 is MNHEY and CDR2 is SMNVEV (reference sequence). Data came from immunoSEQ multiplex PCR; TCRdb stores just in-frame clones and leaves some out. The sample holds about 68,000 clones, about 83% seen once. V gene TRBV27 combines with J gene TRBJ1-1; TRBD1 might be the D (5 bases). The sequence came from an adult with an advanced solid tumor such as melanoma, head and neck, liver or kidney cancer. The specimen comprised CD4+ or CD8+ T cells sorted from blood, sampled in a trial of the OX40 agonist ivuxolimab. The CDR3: CASSRRGIMNTEAFF. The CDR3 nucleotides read TGTGCCAGCAGCCGCCGGGGGATTATGAACACTGAAGCTTTCTTT.